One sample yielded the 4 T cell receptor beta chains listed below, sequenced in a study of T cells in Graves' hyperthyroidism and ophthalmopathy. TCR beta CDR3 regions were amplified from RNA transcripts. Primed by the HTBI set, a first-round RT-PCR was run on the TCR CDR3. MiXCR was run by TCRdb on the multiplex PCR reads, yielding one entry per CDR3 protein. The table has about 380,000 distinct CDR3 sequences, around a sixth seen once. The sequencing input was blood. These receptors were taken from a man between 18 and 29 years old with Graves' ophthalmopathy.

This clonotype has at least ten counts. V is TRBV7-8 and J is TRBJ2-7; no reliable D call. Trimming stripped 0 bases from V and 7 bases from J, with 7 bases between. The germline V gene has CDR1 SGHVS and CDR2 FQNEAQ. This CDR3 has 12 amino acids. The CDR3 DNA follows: TGTGCCAGCAGCTTAGCCGGCCAGGAGCAGTACTTC. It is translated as CASSLAGQEQYF.

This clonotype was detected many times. The CDR3 here is CASSRGTGNTEAFF. The DNA for the CDR3 is TGTGCCAGCAGCCGAGGGACAGGGAACACTGAAGCTTTCTTT. J is TRBJ1-1 and V is TRBV3-1; 8 bases match TRBD1. Germline-derived CDR1 and CDR2 are LGHDT and YNNKEL (reference sequence). This CDR3 is 14 amino acids long. Trimming removed 4 bases from V and 1 base from J; junction bases left unmatched: 2. Full variable domain (outside the CDR3, taken from reference TRBV3-1 and TRBJ1-1): DTAVSQTPKYLVTQMGNDKSIKCEQNLGHDTMYWYKQDSKKFLKIMFSYNNKELIINETVPNRFSPKSPDKAHLNLHINSLELGDSAVYFCASSRGTGNTEAFFGQGTRLTVV.

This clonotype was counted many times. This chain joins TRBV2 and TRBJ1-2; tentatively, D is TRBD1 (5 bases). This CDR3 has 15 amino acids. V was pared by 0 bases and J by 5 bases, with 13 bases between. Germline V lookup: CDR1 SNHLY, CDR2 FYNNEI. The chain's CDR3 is CASSEAQVGGYGYTF. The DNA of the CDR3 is TGTGCCAGCAGTGAAGCGCAGGTCGGGGGGTATGGCTACACCTTC.

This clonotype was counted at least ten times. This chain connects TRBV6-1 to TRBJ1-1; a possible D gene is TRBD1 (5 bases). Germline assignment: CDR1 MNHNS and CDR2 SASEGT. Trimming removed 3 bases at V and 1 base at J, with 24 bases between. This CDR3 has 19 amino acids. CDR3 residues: CASSDYRGIVTAPNTEAFF. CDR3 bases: TGTGCCAGCAGTGATTATCGGGGGATCGTGACCGCCCCGAACACTGAAGCTTTCTTT.